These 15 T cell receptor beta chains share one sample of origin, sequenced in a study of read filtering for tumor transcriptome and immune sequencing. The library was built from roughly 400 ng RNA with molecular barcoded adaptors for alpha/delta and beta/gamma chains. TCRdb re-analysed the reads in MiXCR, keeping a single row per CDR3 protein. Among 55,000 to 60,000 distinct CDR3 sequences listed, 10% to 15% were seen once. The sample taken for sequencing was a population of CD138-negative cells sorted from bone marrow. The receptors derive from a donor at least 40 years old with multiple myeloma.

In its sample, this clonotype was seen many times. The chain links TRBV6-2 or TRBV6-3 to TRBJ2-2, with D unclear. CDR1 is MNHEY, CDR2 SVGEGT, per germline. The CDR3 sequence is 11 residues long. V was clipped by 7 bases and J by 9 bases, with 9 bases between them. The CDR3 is CASTAMWELFF. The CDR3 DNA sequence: TGTGCCAGCACCGCTATGTGGGAGCTGTTTTTT.

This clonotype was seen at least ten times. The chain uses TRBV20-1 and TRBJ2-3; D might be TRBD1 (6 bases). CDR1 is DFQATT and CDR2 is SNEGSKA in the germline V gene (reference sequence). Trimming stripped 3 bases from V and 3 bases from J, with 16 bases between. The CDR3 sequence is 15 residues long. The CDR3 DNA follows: TGCAGTGCTAGTCGCGAGGACAGATTAACAGATACGCAGTATTTT. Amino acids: CSASREDRLTDTQYF.

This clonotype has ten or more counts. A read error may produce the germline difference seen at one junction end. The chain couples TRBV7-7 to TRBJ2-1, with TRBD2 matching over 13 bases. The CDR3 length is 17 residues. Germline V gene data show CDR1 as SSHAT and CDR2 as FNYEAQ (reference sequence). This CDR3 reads CASSRTSGGVPYNEQFF. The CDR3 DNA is TGTGCTAGCAGCAGAACTAGCGGGGGGGTGCCCTACAATGAGCAGTTCTTC.

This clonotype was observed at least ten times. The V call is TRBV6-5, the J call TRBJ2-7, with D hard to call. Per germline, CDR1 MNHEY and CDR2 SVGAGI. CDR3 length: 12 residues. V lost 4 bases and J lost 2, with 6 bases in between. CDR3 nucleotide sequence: TGTGCCAGCAGTTCGGCCCCCTACGAGCAGTACTTC. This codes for CASSSAPYEQYF.

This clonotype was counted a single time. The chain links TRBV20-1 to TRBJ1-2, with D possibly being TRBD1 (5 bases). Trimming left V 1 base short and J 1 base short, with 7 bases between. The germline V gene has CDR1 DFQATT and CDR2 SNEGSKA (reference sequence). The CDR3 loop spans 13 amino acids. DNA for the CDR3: TGCAGTGCTAGAGTCCAGGGTAACTATGGCTACACCTTC. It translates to CSARVQGNYGYTF.

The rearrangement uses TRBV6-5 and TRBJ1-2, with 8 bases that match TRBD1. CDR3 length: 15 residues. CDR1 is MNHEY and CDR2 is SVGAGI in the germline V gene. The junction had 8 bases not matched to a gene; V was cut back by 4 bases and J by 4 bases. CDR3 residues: CASSFPGQGSYGYTF. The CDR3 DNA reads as TGTGCCAGCAGTTTCCCAGGACAGGGCAGCTATGGCTACACCTTC.

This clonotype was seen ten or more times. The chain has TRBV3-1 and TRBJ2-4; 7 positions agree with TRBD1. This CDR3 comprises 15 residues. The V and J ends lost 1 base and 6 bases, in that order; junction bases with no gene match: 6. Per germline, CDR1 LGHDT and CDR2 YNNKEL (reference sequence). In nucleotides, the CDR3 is TGTGCCAGCAGCCAAGCGACAGGGACGGGAAACATTCAGTACTTC. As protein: CASSQATGTGNIQYF.

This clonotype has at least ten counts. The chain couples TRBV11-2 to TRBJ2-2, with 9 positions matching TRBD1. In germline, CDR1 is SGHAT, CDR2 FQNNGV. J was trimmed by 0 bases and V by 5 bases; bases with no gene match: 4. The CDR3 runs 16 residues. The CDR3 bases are TGTGCCAGCAGCGGACAGGGGCGAACGAACACCGGGGAGCTGTTTTTT. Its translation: CASSGQGRTNTGELFF.

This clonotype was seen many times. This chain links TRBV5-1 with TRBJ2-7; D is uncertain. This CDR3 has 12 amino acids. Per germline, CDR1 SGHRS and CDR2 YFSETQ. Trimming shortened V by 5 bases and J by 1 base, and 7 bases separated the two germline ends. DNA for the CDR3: TGCGCCAGCAGTCACGGATCCTACGAGCAGTACTTC. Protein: CASSHGSYEQYF.

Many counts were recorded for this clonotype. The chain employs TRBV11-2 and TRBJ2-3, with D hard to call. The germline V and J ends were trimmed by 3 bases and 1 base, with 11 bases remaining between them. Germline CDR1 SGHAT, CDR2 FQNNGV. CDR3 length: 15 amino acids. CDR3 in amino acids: CASSFGVQGTDTQYF. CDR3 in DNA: TGTGCCAGCAGCTTTGGTGTTCAGGGCACAGATACGCAGTATTTT.

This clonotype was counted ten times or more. This CDR3 is CSAKDRLTLYEQFF. The CDR3 coding sequence is TGCAGTGCTAAGGACCGCTTAACTCTCTATGAGCAGTTCTTC. The J gene is TRBJ2-1, the V gene TRBV20-1; D unresolved. V was pared by 4 bases and J by 8 bases, with 18 bases between. Per the germline V gene, CDR1 is DFQATT and CDR2 is SNEGSKA (reference sequence). This CDR3 spans 14 amino acids.

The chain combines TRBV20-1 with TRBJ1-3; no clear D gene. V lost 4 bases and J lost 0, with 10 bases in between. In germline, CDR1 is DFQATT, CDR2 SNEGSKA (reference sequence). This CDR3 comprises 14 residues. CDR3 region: CSANRASSGNTIYF. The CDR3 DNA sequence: TGCAGTGCTAACCGTGCGAGCTCTGGAAACACCATATATTTT.

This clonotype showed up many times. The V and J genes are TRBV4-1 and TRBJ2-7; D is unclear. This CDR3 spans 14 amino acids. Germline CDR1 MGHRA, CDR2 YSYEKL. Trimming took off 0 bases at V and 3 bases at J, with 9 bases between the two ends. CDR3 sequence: CASSQDWAGYEQYF. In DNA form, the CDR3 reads TGCGCCAGCAGCCAAGATTGGGCAGGCTACGAGCAGTACTTC.

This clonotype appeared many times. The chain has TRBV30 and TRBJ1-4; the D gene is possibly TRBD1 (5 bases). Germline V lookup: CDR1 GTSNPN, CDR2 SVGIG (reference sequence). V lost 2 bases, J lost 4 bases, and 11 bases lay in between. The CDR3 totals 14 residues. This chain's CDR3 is CAWSPTAINEKLFF. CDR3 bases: TGTGCCTGGAGTCCGACAGCGATTAATGAAAAACTGTTTTTT.

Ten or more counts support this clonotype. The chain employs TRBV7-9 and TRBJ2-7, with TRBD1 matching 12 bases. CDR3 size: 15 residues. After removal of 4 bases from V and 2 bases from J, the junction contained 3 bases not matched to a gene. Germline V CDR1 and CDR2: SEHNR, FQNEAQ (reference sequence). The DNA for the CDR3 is TGTGCCAGCAGCTCGGGACAGGGGGCCGCCTACGAGCAGTACTTC. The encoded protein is CASSSGQGAAYEQYF.